The 17 T cell receptor beta chains below were found in one sample sequenced in a study of blood T cell repertoires in COVID-19. TCRdb's copy holds only in-frame clones and misses some; the assay was immunoSEQ multiplex PCR. The sample carries some 250,000 clones, roughly nine tenths recorded once. The sequencing input was peripheral blood. The receptors derive from a woman aged 25 to 39 with COVID-19, enrolled during active disease.

The chain's CDR3 is CASRLAGETQYF. CDR3 in DNA: TGTGCCAGCCGACTAGCTGGGGAGACCCAGTACTTC. This chain uses TRBV14 with TRBJ2-5; 7 bases align to TRBD2. V dropped 8 bases and J dropped 5; count of bases not matched to a gene: 5. This CDR3 is built from 12 residues. Germline V lookup: CDR1 SGHDN, CDR2 FVKESK.

The chain uses TRBV2 and TRBJ2-7, with TRBD1 matching over 7 bases. CDR1 and CDR2 from the germline V gene are SNHLY and FYNNEI. Unmatched junction bases numbered 9, after V lost 8 bases and J lost 2 bases. This CDR3 has 14 residues. The CDR3 here is CASVLGGHTYEQYF. The CDR3 DNA follows: TGTGCCAGCGTCTTAGGGGGCCACACCTACGAGCAGTACTTC. Looking up the rest from reference TRBV2 and TRBJ2-7 gives the full variable domain: EPEVTQTPSHQVTQMGQEVILRCVPISNHLYFYWYRQILGQKVEFLVSFYNNEISEKSEIFDDQFSVERPDGSNFTLKIRSTKLEDSAMYFCASVLGGHTYEQYFGPGTRLTVT.

As regards this clone: The sample holds other DNA sequences that translate to the same CDR3. This rearrangement joins TRBV5-6 to TRBJ2-7; 7 nucleotides line up with TRBD1. Germline CDR1 reads SGHDT; CDR2 reads YYEEEE. The CDR3 is made up of 14 amino acids. V lost 0 bases to trimming and J lost 0 bases; unmatched junction nucleotides: 0. CDR3: CASSLGDSSYEQYF. The CDR3 DNA reads TGTGCCAGCAGCTTGGGGGACAGCTCCTACGAGCAGTACTTC.

The rearrangement uses TRBV3-1 (or the pseudogene TRBV3-2) and TRBJ1-1, with TRBD1 identical over 7 bases. This CDR3 has 13 residues. After removal of 8 bases from V and 6 bases from J, the junction contained 9 bases not matched to a gene. The germline gives CDR1 LGHDT, CDR2 YNNKEL (reference sequence). CDR3 in DNA: TGTGCCAGCTCCCCTACAGGGGTATCTGAAGCTTTCTTT. Translating it yields CASSPTGVSEAFF.

The V call is TRBV3-1 (or the pseudogene TRBV3-2), the J call TRBJ2-3; D is unclear. The germline V gene encodes CDR1 LGHDT and CDR2 YNNKEL (reference sequence). Trimming removed 2 bases at V and 9 bases at J, with 9 bases between. The CDR3 runs 12 residues. The CDR3 bases are TGTGCCAGCAGCCAAATGGGCTCAACGCAGTATTTT. Translation: CASSQMGSTQYF.

V usage is TRBV23-1 and J usage is TRBJ1-1, with D unclear. TRBV23-1 is an open reading frame whose function is uncertain. The CDR3 has 13 amino acids. V lost 2 bases and J lost 1, with 5 bases in between. For the CDR3, the DNA is TGCGCCAGCAGTCAAACCAGGAACACTGAAGCTTTCTTT. As protein: CASSQTRNTEAFF.

There are a few counts of this clone. The genes are TRBV6-5 and TRBJ2-2, with D maybe TRBD2 (5 bases). Deletions cut 10 bases from V and 6 bases from J, with 12 bases between. Germline V gene lookup returns CDR1 MNHEY and CDR2 SVGAGI. This CDR3 is built from 12 residues. The CDR3 DNA follows: TGTGCCACCCAGGCGGGTCCCGGGGAGCTGTTTTTT. Protein product: CATQAGPGELFF.

The gene calls are TRBV13 and TRBJ1-3, with D tentatively TRBD1 (6 bases). Germline assignment: CDR1 PRHDT and CDR2 FYEKMQ (reference sequence). Trimming removed 3 bases at V and 3 bases at J, with 18 bases between. This CDR3 spans 17 amino acids. CDR3 protein: CASSLNRVKLGGNTIYF. The CDR3 DNA is TGTGCCAGCAGCTTGAACAGGGTGAAGTTGGGTGGAAACACCATATATTTT.

Concerning this clone itself: The same CDR3 is also encoded by other DNA sequences in this sample. The rearrangement links TRBV18 to TRBJ2-1, with 10 bases that match TRBD2. V shed 2 bases and J 4 bases; nucleotides not matched to a gene: 2. The CDR3 consists of 15 residues. Germline CDR1 reads KGHSH; CDR2 reads LQKENI. In nucleotides, the CDR3 is TGTGCCAGCTCACCAGTAGCGGGGGGATACAATGAGCAGTTCTTC. Its protein product is CASSPVAGGYNEQFF.

The rearrangement uses TRBV6-1 and TRBJ1-2; maybe TRBD1 (5 bases). V was pared by 3 bases and J by 4 bases, with 12 bases between. The CDR3 runs 14 residues. Germline assignment: CDR1 MNHNS and CDR2 SASEGT. The chain's CDR3 is CASSERDAGYGYTF. The CDR3 DNA reads TGTGCCAGCAGTGAGCGGGACGCCGGCTATGGCTACACCTTC.

This chain joins TRBV5-1 and TRBJ2-7; D might be TRBD2 (6 bases). This CDR3 has 16 residues. Trimming took off 2 bases at V and 0 bases at J, with 15 bases between the two ends. CDR1 SGHRS and CDR2 YFSETQ come from the germline V gene. CDR3 in amino acids: CASSLGGAGSSYEQYF. CDR3 nucleotides: TGCGCCAGCAGCTTAGGAGGGGCAGGGAGCTCCTACGAGCAGTACTTC.

The J gene is TRBJ2-5, the V gene TRBV5-6, with 12 nucleotides matching TRBD2. With V trimmed by 1 base and J by 5 bases, 9 bases remained unmatched. From germline, CDR1 is SGHDT and CDR2 YYEEEE. The CDR3 sequence is 17 residues long. Here the CDR3 reads CASSLWTSGAGEETQYF. The CDR3, as DNA: TGTGCCAGCAGCTTGTGGACTAGCGGGGCCGGGGAGGAGACCCAGTACTTC. The full variable domain, completed using reference TRBV5-6 and TRBJ2-5, is DAGVTQSPTHLIKTRGQQVTLRCSPKSGHDTVSWYQQALGQGPQFIFQYYEEEERQRGNFPDRFSGHQFPNYSSELNVNALLLGDSALYLCASSLWTSGAGEETQYFGPGTRLLVL.

The V and J genes are TRBV2 and TRBJ2-1; 11 nucleotides align to TRBD1. CDR3 length: 19 residues. V was pared by 6 bases and J by 2 bases, with 15 bases of the junction left unmatched. The germline gives CDR1 SNHLY, CDR2 FYNNEI. CDR3 sequence (DNA): TGTGCCAGCAGGGCCCGGACAGGGGGCTTTAATTCCGCCTACAATGAGCAGTTCTTC. This translates into CASRARTGGFNSAYNEQFF.

This chain connects TRBV11-2 to TRBJ2-1, with 7 positions matching TRBD2. The CDR3 length is 16 residues. Germline trimming cut 4 bases from V and 4 bases from J; bases unmatched to any gene: 10. From germline, CDR1 is SGHAT and CDR2 FQNNGV. Written as DNA, the CDR3 is TGTGCCAGCAGCTCAAATCAGTGGGAGGGATACAATGAGCAGTTCTTC. This sequence encodes CASSSNQWEGYNEQFF.

The chain couples TRBV11-1 to TRBJ2-7, with a weak D call TRBD2 (5 bases). V dropped 1 base and J dropped 3 bases, with 13 bases sitting between them. The CDR3 has 15 amino acids. The germline V gene has CDR1 SGHAT and CDR2 FQDESV (reference sequence). This CDR3 reads CASSLDRVGGYEQYF. The DNA of the CDR3 is TGTGCCAGCAGCTTAGACAGAGTCGGAGGCTACGAGCAGTACTTC.

Note on this clone: The identical CDR3 is also encoded by other nucleotide sequences in the sample. The chain has TRBV7-9 and TRBJ2-7; possible D gene TRBD2, 6 bases. In germline, CDR1 is SEHNR, CDR2 FQNEAQ (reference sequence). The V end was cut by 5 bases, the J end by 2 bases, with 10 bases between. This CDR3 has 13 amino acids. CDR3 in amino acids: CASSPPGAYEQYF. CDR3 coding DNA: TGTGCCAGCAGCCCTCCGGGAGCCTACGAGCAGTACTTC.

This clone was observed once. This chain connects TRBV10-3 to TRBJ2-7, with 11 bases that match TRBD1. Trimming removed 1 base from V and 4 bases from J; junction bases left unmatched: 0. Germline V gene data show CDR1 as ENHRY and CDR2 as SYGVKD. CDR3 length equals 14 residues. The CDR3 here is CAISEWDRGYEQYF. DNA for the CDR3: TGTGCCATCAGTGAGTGGGACAGGGGGTACGAGCAGTACTTC.